This T cell receptor (beta chain) was found in a study of shared clonotypes between healthy human individuals. Study findings and constraints: Represented diversity (both genetic and exposure-history) was limited by the small number of donors. It was the non-shared clonotypes that had lower generation probabilities than clonotypes shared by all four donors. Roughly 5% of naive CD4 clonotypes were shared across a few donors.

This clone was found once. Its matching antigen is unknown. The authors split each subset's genomic DNA evenly across several immunoSEQ plates. Generated by immunoSEQ multiplex PCR, the TCRdb table keeps only in-frame clones and is missing some. The sample yields around 690,000 clones, about nine tenths seen once. The TCR sequence derives from a man between 18 and 29 years old in good health. Some clones in this sample may be carry-over from other donors' samples. Sequencing was done on a sample of memory CD8+ T cells from PBMCs. Subset here: CD45RO+ cells pooled with CCR7-negative TemRA cells.

The DNA for the CDR3 is TGTGCCAGCAGCCACTCGGGGCCCGGCTACGAGCAGTACTTC. Its protein product is CASSHSGPGYEQYF. V is TRBV28 and J is TRBJ2-7; D is possibly TRBD1 or TRBD2 (5 bases each). The CDR3 is 14 residues long. Germline CDR1 is MDHEN and CDR2 is SYDVKM. The V end was cut by 6 bases, the J end by 3 bases, with 15 bases between.